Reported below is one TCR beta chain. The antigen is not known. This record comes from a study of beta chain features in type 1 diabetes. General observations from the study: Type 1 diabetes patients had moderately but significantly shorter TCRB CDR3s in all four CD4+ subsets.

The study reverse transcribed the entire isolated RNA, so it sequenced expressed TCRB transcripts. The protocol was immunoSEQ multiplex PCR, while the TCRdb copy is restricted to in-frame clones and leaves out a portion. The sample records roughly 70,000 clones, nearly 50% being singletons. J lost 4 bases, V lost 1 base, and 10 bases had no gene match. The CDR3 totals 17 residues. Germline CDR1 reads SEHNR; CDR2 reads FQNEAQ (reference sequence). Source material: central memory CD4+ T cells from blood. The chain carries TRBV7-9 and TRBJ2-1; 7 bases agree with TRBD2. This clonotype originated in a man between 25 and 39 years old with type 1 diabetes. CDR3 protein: CASSLGGRTGGYNEQFF. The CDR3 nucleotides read TGTGCCAGCAGCTTAGGGGGCAGAACGGGAGGTTACAATGAGCAGTTCTTC.